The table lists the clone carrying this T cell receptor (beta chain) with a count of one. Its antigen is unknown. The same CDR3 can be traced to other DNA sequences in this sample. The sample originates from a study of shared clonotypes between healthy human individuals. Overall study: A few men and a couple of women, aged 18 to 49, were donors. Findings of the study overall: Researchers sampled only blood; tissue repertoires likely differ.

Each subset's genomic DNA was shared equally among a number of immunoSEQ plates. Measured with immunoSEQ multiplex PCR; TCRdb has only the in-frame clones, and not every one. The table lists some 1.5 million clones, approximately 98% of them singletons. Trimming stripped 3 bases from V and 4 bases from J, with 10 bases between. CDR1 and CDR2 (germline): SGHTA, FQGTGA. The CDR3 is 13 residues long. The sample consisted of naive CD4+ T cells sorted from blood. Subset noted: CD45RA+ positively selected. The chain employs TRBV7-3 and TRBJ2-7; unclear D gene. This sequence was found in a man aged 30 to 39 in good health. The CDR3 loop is CASSFGPLYEQYF. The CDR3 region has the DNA TGTGCCAGCAGCTTCGGACCGTTATACGAGCAGTACTTC.